This record concerns one T cell receptor beta chain sequence. Its antigen is not known. This record comes from a study of blood T cells in healthy people across ages. Study-level points and caveats: Lack of knowledge of donor CMV status possibly confounded expanded clonotype changes. Investigators treated diversity estimates from one million T cells as underestimates.

Through a sample-barcoded 5' primer and a J-beta primer mix, a second PCR was run for roughly 7 to 11 cycles. Using its own MiXCR run on the 5' RACE reads, TCRdb lists one record per CDR3 protein. The sample yields 600,000 to 800,000 distinct CDR3 sequences, over 40% seen once. The germline V and J ends were trimmed by 2 bases and 3 bases, with 9 bases remaining between them. The CDR3 is 13 amino acids. Germline V gene lookup returns CDR1 SQVTM and CDR2 ANQGSEA. The chain is built from TRBV29-1 and TRBJ2-3; D ambiguous. Sequences were obtained from blood. The sequence was obtained from an elderly woman in good health. CDR3 protein: CSVEHKLTDTQYF. The CDR3 nucleotides read TGCAGCGTTGAACACAAATTAACAGATACGCAGTATTTT.